This paragraph reports one T cell receptor (beta chain). This entry comes from a study of T cells after somatic rescue of genetic block. Libraries were prepared by immunoSEQ multiplex PCR; TCRdb keeps only in-frame clonotypes and omits some of them. Altogether around 7,000 clones are present, approximately 81% being singletons, with the ten largest covering roughly 24%. CDR3 length equals 15 residues. Germline V gene sequence: CDR1 LGHNA, CDR2 YSLEER. Trimming cost V 0 bases and J 4 bases; bases outside gene matches: 4. The rearrangement uses TRBV4-3 and TRBJ2-3, with 7 bases that match TRBD2. The material sequenced was peripheral blood mononuclear cells (PBMCs). The receptor was isolated from a boy under 18. CDR3 amino acids: CASSQEAGNADTQYF. CDR3 nucleotide sequence: TGCGCCAGCAGCCAAGAAGCGGGGAACGCAGATACGCAGTATTTT.